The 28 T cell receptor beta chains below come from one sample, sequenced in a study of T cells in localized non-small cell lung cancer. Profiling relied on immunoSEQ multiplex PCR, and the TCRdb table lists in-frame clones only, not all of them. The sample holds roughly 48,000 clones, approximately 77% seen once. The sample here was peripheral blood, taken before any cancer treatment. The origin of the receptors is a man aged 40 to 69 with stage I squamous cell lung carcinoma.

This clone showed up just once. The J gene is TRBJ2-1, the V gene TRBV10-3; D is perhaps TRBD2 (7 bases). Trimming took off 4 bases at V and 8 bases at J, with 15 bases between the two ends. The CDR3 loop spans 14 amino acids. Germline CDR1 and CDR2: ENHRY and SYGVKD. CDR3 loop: CAISVEGGRDEQFF. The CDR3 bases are TGTGCCATCAGTGTGGAGGGGGGGCGAGATGAGCAGTTCTTC.

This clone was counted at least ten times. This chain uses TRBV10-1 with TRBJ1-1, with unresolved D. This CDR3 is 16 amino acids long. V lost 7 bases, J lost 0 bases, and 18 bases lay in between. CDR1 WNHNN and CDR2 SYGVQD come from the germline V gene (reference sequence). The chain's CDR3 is CASTIYRGKMNTEAFF. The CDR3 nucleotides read TGCGCCAGCACTATATACAGAGGAAAAATGAACACTGAAGCTTTCTTT.

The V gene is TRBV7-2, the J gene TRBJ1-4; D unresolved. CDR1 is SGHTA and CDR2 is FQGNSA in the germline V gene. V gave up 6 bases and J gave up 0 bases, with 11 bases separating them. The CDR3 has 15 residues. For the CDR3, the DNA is TGTGCCAGCAGGCTTCAGTCTGCAACTAATGAAAAACTGTTTTTT. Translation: CASRLQSATNEKLFF.

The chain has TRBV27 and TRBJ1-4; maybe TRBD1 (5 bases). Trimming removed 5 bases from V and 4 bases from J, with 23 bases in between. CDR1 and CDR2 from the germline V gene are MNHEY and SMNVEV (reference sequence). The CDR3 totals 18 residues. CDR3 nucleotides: TGTGCCAGCAGTCCCCGGGCTCGATCGGGGCAGCGTAATGAAAAACTGTTTTTT. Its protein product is CASSPRARSGQRNEKLFF. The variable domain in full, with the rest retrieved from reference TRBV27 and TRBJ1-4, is EAQVTQNPRYLITVTGKKLTVTCSQNMNHEYMSWYRQDPGLGLRQIYYSMNVEVTDKGDVPEGYKVSRKEKRNFPLILESPSPNQTSLYFCASSPRARSGQRNEKLFFGSGTQLSVL.

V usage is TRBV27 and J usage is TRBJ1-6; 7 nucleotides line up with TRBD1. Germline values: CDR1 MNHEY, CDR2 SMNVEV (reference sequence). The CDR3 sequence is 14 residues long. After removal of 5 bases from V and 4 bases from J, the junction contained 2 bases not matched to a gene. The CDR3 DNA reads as TGTGCCAGCAGTCGACAGGGATATAATTCACCCCTCCACTTT. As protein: CASSRQGYNSPLHF.

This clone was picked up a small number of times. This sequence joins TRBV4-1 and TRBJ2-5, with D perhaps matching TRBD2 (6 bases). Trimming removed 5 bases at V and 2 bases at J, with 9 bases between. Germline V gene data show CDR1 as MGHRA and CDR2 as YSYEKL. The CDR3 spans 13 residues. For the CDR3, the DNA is TGCGCCAGCAGCGGGACTCTTCAAGAGACCCAGTACTTC. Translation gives CASSGTLQETQYF.

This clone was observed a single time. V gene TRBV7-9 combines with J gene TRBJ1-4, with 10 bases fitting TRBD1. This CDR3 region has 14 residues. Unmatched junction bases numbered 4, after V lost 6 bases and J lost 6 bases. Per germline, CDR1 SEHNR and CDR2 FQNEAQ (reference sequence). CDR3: CASSPGTGDEKLFF. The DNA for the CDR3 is TGTGCCAGCAGTCCCGGGACAGGGGATGAAAAACTGTTTTTT.

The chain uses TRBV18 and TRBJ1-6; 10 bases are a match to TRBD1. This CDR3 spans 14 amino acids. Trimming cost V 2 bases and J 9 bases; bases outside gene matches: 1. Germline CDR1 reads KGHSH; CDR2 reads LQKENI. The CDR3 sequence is CASSPGDRGSPLHF. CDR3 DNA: TGTGCCAGCTCACCAGGGGACAGGGGTTCACCCCTCCACTTT.

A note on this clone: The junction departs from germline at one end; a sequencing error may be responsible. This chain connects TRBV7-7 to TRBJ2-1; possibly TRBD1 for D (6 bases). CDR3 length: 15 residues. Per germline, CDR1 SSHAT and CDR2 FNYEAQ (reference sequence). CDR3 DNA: TGTGCTAGCAGCTTAGGGGGAAACTCCTACAATGAGCAGTTCTTC. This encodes CASSLGGNSYNEQFF.

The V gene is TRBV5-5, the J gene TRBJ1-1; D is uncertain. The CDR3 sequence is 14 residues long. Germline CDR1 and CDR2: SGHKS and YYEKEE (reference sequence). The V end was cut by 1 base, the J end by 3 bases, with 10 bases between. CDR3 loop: CASSLNWMDTEAFF. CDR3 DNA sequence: TGTGCCAGCAGCTTGAATTGGATGGACACTGAAGCTTTCTTT. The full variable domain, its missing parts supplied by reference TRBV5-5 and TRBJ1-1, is DAGVTQSPTHLIKTRGQQVTLRCSPISGHKSVSWYQQVLGQGPQFIFQYYEKEERGRGNFPDRFSARQFPNYSSELNVNALLLGDSALYLCASSLNWMDTEAFFGQGTRLTVV.

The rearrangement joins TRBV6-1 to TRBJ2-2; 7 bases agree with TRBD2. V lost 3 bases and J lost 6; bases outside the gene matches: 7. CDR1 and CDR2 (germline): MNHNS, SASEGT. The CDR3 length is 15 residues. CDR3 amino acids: CASSESGGYAGELFF. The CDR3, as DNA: TGTGCCAGCAGTGAGTCCGGGGGGTACGCCGGGGAGCTGTTTTTT.

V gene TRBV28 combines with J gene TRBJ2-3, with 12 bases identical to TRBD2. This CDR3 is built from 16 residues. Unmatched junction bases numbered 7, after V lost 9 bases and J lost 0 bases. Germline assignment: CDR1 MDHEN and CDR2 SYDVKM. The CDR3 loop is CASGTSGPSSTDTQYF. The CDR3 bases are TGTGCCAGTGGGACTAGCGGGCCTTCTAGCACAGATACGCAGTATTTT.

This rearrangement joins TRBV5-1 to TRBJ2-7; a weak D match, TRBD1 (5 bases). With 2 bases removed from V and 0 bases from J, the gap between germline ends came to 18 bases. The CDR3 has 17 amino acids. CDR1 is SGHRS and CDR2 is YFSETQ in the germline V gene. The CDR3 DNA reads TGCGCCAGCAGCTTTGAGGTGGTCGGAAGGGGCTCCTACGAGCAGTACTTC. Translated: CASSFEVVGRGSYEQYF. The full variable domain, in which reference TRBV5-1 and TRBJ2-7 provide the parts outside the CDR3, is KAGVTQTPRYLIKTRGQQVTLSCSPISGHRSVSWYQQTPGQGLQFLFEYFSETQRNKGNFPGRFSGRQFSNSRSEMNVSTLELGDSALYLCASSFEVVGRGSYEQYFGPGTRLTVT.

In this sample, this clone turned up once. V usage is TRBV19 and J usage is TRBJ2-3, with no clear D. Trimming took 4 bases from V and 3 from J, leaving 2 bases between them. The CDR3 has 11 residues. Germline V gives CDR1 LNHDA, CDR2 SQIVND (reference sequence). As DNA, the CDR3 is TGTGCCAGTAGTACTACAGATACGCAGTATTTT. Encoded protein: CASSTTDTQYF.

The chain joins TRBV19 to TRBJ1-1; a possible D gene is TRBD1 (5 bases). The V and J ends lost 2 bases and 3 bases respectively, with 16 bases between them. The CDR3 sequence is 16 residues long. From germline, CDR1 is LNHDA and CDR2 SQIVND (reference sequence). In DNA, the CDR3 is TGTGCCAGTAGTATACTGGGGACGGAAGAATACACTGAAGCTTTCTTT. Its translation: CASSILGTEEYTEAFF.

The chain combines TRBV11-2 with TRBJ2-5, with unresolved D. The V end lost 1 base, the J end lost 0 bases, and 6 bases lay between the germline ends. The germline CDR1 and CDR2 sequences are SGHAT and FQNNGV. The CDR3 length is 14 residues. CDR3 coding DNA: TGTGCCAGCAGCTTAGCGGCTTACCAAGAGACCCAGTACTTC. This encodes CASSLAAYQETQYF.

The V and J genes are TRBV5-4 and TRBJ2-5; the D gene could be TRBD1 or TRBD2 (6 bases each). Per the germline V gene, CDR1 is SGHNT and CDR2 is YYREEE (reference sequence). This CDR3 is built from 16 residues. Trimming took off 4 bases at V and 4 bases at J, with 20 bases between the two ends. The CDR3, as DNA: TGTGCCAGCAGCCCATCATCAGGGGTGGGGGGAGAGACCCAGTACTTC. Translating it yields CASSPSSGVGGETQYF.

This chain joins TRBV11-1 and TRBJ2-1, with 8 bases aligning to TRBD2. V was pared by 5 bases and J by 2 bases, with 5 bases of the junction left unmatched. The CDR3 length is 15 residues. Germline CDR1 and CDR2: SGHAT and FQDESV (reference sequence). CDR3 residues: CASSPRGGTYNEQFF. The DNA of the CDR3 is TGTGCCAGCAGCCCCCGGGGGGGCACCTACAATGAGCAGTTCTTC.

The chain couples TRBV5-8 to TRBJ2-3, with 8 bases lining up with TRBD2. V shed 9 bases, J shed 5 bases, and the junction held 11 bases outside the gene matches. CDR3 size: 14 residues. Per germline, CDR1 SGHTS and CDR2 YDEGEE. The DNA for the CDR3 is TGTGCCACCACCCGGGGGGGCCGTGGAGATACGCAGTATTTT. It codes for CATTRGGRGDTQYF.

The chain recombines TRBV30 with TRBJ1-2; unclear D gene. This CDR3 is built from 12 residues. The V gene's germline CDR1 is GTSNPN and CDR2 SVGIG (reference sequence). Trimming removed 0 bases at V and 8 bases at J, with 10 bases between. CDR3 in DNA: TGTGCCTGGAGTGTACGGCTCAGAGGCTACACCTTC. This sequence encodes CAWSVRLRGYTF.

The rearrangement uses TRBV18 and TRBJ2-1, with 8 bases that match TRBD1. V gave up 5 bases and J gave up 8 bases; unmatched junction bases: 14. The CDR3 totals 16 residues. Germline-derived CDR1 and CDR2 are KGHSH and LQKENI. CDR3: CASSTITDRARDEQFF. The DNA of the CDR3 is TGTGCCAGCTCAACAATTACGGACAGGGCTCGGGATGAGCAGTTCTTC.

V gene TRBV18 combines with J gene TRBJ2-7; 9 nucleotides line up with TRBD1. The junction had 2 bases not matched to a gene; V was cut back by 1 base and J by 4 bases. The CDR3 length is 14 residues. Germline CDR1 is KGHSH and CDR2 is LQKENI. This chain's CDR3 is CASSPQDRGYEQYF. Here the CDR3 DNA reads TGTGCCAGCTCACCACAGGACAGGGGTTACGAGCAGTACTTC. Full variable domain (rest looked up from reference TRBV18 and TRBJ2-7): NAGVMQNPRHLVRRRGQEARLRCSPMKGHSHVYWYRQLPEEGLKFMVYLQKENIIDESGMPKERFSAEFPKEGPSILRIQQVVRGDSAAYFCASSPQDRGYEQYFGPGTRLTVT.

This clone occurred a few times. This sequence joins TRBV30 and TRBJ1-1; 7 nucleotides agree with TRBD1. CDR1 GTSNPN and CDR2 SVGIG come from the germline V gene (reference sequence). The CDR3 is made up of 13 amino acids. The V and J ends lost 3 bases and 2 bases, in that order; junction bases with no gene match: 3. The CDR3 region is CAWSRDRNTEAFF. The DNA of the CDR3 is TGTGCCTGGAGCCGGGACAGAAACACTGAAGCTTTCTTT.

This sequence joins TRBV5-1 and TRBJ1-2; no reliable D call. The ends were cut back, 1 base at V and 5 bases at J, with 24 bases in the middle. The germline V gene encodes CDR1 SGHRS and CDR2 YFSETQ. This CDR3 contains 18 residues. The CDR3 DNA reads TGCGCCAGCAGCTTGCGTACCAGCACGGAAACACTCCGGTATGGCTACACCTTC. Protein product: CASSLRTSTETLRYGYTF. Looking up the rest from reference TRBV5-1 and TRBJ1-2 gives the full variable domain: KAGVTQTPRYLIKTRGQQVTLSCSPISGHRSVSWYQQTPGQGLQFLFEYFSETQRNKGNFPGRFSGRQFSNSRSEMNVSTLELGDSALYLCASSLRTSTETLRYGYTFGSGTRLTVV.

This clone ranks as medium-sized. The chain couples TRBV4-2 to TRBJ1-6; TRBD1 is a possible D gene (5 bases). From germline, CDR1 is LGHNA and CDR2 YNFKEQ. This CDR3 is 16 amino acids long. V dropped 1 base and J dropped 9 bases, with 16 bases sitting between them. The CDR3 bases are TGTGCCAGCAGCCAAGTTTCGGGGCCCGGCGGTTCACCCCTCCACTTT. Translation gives CASSQVSGPGGSPLHF.

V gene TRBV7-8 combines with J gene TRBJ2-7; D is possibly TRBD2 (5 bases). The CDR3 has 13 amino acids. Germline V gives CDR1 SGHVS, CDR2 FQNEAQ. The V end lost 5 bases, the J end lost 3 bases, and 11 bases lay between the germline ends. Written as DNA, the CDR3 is TGTGCCAGCAGCATCGGGATCTACTACGAGCAGTACTTC. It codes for CASSIGIYYEQYF.

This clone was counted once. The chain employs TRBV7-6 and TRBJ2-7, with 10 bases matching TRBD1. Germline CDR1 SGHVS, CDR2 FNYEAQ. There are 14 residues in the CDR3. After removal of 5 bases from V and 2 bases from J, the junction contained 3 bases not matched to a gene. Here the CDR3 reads CASSAGTGAYEQYF. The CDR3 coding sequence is TGTGCCAGCAGCGCTGGGACAGGGGCCTACGAGCAGTACTTC.

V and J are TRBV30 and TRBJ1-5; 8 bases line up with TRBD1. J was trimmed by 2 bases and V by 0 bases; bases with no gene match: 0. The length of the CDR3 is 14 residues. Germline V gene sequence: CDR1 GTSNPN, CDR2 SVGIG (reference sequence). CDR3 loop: CAWSVQGGNQPQHF. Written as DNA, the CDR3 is TGTGCCTGGAGTGTACAGGGGGGCAATCAGCCCCAGCATTTT.